The clone carrying this TCR beta chain was picked up one time. In the study's own analysis: Nucleated cell counts were estimated from reference gene primer amplification. Here immunoSEQ multiplex PCR was the method, and the copy in TCRdb shows in-frame clones only, minus some. From that table come the V and J calls and clone size; the DNA was used to work out D and trimming. The table shows 130,000 to 150,000 clones, with roughly 84% occurring only once. These data belong to a study of blood T cell repertoires in COVID-19. Study context: Italy, Spain and the United States were the sources of the convalescent and acute COVID-19 samples. From T cells, B-cell-depleted T cells, or PBMCs came the material, which was cDNA or gDNA.

The ends were cut back, 6 bases at V and 4 bases at J, with 18 bases in the middle. The V gene's germline CDR1 is SGHTS and CDR2 YDEGEE. The CDR3 length is 15 residues. Sequencing was performed on peripheral blood. The rearrangement uses TRBV5-8 and TRBJ2-3; TRBD1 is a possible D gene (6 bases). The TCR comes from a man in his 60s with active or convalescent COVID-19. The CDR3 reads CASTPTGPRSDTQYF. Here the CDR3 DNA reads TGTGCCAGCACCCCGACAGGTCCTCGGTCAGATACGCAGTATTTT.